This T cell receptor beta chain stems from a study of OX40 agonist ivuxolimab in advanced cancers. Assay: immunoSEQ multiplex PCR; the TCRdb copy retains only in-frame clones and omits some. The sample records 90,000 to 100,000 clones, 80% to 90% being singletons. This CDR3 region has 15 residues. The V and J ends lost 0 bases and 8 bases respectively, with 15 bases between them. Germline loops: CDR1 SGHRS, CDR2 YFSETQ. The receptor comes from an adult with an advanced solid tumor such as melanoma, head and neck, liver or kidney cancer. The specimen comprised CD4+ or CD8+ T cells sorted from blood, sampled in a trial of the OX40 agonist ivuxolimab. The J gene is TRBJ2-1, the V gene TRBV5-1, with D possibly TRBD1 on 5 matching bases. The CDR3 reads CASSLEQEMGHEQFF. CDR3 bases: TGCGCCAGCAGCTTGGAACAGGAGATGGGGCATGAGCAGTTCTTC.